This T cell receptor beta chain came from a study of blood T cell repertoires in COVID-19 (dated by TCRdb to about 2020). Study-wide context: Collaborator samples came from the United States, Italy and Spain and covered acute and convalescent phases of COVID-19. Deeply sampled blood TCRbeta repertoires from subjects exposed to, actively infected with, or recovered from COVID-19 were included in the dataset. Samples were obtained from the ongoing ImmuneRACE study (first 160 participants) and from 1,000 to 1,500 subjects provided by 6 global collaborators. Where HLA class I and class II types were available, the types were taken from metadata supplied by the sample provider, not from assay-based typing. A de-identified subject ID, COVID-19 status, age in years and sex were almost always included in the sample metadata. The repertoires were made available in a free public database intended to serve as a resource for research on the immune response to SARS-CoV-2. The material from the prospective study consisted of cDNA or gDNA derived from T cells, B-cell-depleted T cells, or PBMCs. Results and caveats for the whole study, not just this receptor: The quantity of clinical and demographic metadata differed by source and by participant and was supplied without curation.

Participants in the prospective study were enrolled through a virtual design, were aged about 18 to 90 years, and lived in about two dozen United States geographic areas. In the prospective study, participants were assigned to cohorts based on the clinical history participants reported in a screening survey and a study questionnaire. Recovered participants in ImmuneRACE Cohort 3 were defined by two consecutive negative NP/OP PCR tests, clearance by a healthcare professional, or resolution of symptoms. Each participant in the prospective study had whole blood, serum and a nasopharyngeal or oropharyngeal swab collected by mobile phlebotomists. Over a roughly two-month period, participants in the prospective study had the option of providing additional blood draws and questionnaires. Prospective study blood samples were shipped either frozen or at room temperature before DNA extraction. Points on this clone: This clone's antigen is unknown. Per-nucleotide qualities are absent, and no much larger clonotype sits a single base away.

TCRbeta CDR3 regions were amplified from genomic DNA using the immunoSEQ Assay, a bias-controlled multiplex PCR. The study's own analysis went as follows. Within the assay, amplification of reference gene primers was used to estimate how many nucleated cells each sample contained. To quantify the absolute abundance of each unique TCRbeta CDR3 rearrangement, sequence reads were collapsed and filtered. For each sample, productive Simpson clonality was calculated by taking the square root of Simpson's diversity index across productive rearrangements. Imported from immuneACCESS, the table was reduced by TCRdb to in-frame sequences with V and J called. These copies leave out some clones; in studies compared against another copy, an unresolved V gene accounts for under half, and the cause of the remainder is not known. The D gene and trimming were derived from the DNA, and the V and J assignments and clone size from that table. In all, the sample holds 110,000 to 150,000 clones, and just over 85% of those were seen once. About 4.4% of the sample is held by the ten biggest clonotypes.

The germline V gene sets CDR1 to KGHDR and CDR2 to SFDVKD. There are 13 amino acids in the CDR3, from cysteine to phenylalanine inclusive. Of the read, only the CDR3 DNA is kept; its 39 bases are in frame from base 1. Trimming at the junction amounts to 8 bases on V and 5 bases on J, and the germline ends lie 13 bases apart. This chain joins TRBV24-1 to TRBJ2-3; TRBD2 might be the D gene, on 5 matching bases. This TCR was recovered from a man aged 50 to 59 who had recovered from COVID-19. The sample consisted of PBMCs or T cells enriched from blood (not recorded which). For the CDR3, the sequence is CATMTPGRDTQYF. Read as DNA, the sequence is TGTGCCACCATGACCCCGGGGAGAGATACGCAGTATTTT.